This T cell receptor (beta chain) was observed in a study of shared clonotypes between healthy human individuals. Findings of the study overall: Shared across four donors were roughly 4.7% of the naive CD4 clonotypes. With few donors, the genetic and exposure-history diversity represented was limited.

The ends lost 10 bases at V and 9 bases at J; junction bases unmatched: 7. The CDR3 is 13 residues long. Germline values: CDR1 SNHLY, CDR2 FYNNEI. As concerns this clone: Its antigen remains unknown.

Some clones are missing from TCRdb's copy, which holds only in-frame ones; the method was immunoSEQ multiplex PCR. The sample includes about 960,000 clones, about 80% of them seen just once. The sequence derives from a man aged 18 to 30 in good health. The specimen was memory CD4+ T cells sorted from blood. The subset here: CD45RA-negative fraction. The chain couples TRBV2 to TRBJ2-2; 11 positions match TRBD2. The CDR3 region is CANTGTSGRELFF. Here the CDR3 DNA reads TGTGCCAACACCGGGACTAGCGGACGGGAGCTGTTTTTT.